A selection of T cell receptor beta chains follows, all from one sample in a study of blood T cell repertoires in COVID-19. Measured with immunoSEQ multiplex PCR; TCRdb has only the in-frame clones, and not every one. This repertoire shows approximately 140,000 clones, approximately 83% found once; its top ten account for 6.5% to 9.5%. Material for sequencing was peripheral blood. The origin of the receptors is a woman aged 60-70 years with COVID-19, enrolled during active disease. Both conserved end residues are part of each CDR3. D genes are given only for firm matches. Size is omitted from some rows. Given values are once, few, many or a class for expanded clones.

d_call clone_size j_call v_call cdr3_aa cdr3_nt
- - TRBJ1-1 TRBV30 CARGGPLNTEAFF TGTGCCCGGGGGGGGCCCTTGAACACTGAAGCTTTCTTT
- - TRBJ1-5 TRBV19 CASSIGGEPQHF TGTGCCAGTAGTATTGGGGGGGAGCCCCAGCATTTT
TRBD1 - TRBJ2-2 TRBV7-6 CASSRPRGRSHTGELFF TGTGCCAGCAGCAGACCCAGGGGGCGGTCCCACACCGGGGAGCTGTTTTTT
- - TRBJ1-2 TRBV4-2 CASSQDGGLHGYTF TGTGCCAGCAGCCAAGATGGAGGGTTACACGGCTACACCTTC
- - TRBJ2-7 TRBV4-1 CASSQETDYEQYF TGCGCCAGCAGCCAAGAAACAGACTACGAGCAGTACTTC
- - TRBJ1-2 TRBV12-3/TRBV12-4 CASSFLSSSGYTF TGTGCCAGCAGTTTTCTATCCTCTTCGGGCTACACCTTC
TRBD1 - TRBJ2-1 TRBV7-9 CASWEPGQGSDEQFF TGTGCCAGTTGGGAGCCCGGACAGGGGTCCGATGAGCAGTTCTTC
- - TRBJ2-1 TRBV20-1 CSASFSGNEQFF TGCAGTGCTAGTTTTAGCGGCAATGAGCAGTTCTTC
- - TRBJ1-5 TRBV6-1 CASSEGDTLTYSNQPQHF TGTGCCAGCAGTGAAGGGGACACGCTTACTTATAGCAATCAGCCCCAGCATTTT
- - TRBJ2-1 TRBV14 CASSQETRWQFF TGTGCCAGCAGCCAAGAGACCAGGTGGCAGTTCTTC
- - TRBJ1-2 TRBV6-5 CASSPQSGEGSGYTF TGTGCCAGCAGTCCACAATCGGGGGAGGGCTCTGGCTACACCTTC
- - TRBJ1-1 TRBV5-1 CASSFGTTTANTEAFF TGCGCCAGCAGCTTCGGGACAACCACGGCGAACACTGAAGCTTTCTTT
TRBD2 - TRBJ2-1 TRBV7-3 CASSSLAGREQFF TGTGCCAGCAGCTCCCTAGCGGGGAGGGAGCAGTTCTTC
TRBD1 - TRBJ1-1 TRBV6-5 CASHPHNRGTEAFF TGTGCCAGCCATCCTCACAACAGGGGCACTGAAGCTTTCTTT
TRBD1 - TRBJ2-7 TRBV29-1 CSVGRPGTGMVGQYF TGCAGCGTGGGTCGTCCCGGGACAGGGATGGTCGGGCAGTACTTC
TRBD1 - TRBJ1-2 TRBV23-1 CASSHPHPGTGKEGYTF TGCGCCAGCAGTCATCCTCATCCCGGGACAGGGAAGGAGGGCTACACCTTC
- once TRBJ1-2 TRBV24-1 CATSPGNYGYTF TGTGCCACCAGTCCGGGTAACTATGGCTACACCTTC
- - TRBJ1-2 TRBV30 CAWRGDNNYGYTF TGTGCCTGGAGGGGGGACAATAACTATGGCTACACCTTC
- - TRBJ2-2 TRBV9 CASSVGDGEPSRELFF TGTGCCAGCAGCGTAGGCGACGGGGAGCCAAGCCGGGAGCTGTTTTTT
- - TRBJ2-2 TRBV5-1 CASSWRLPNTGELFF TGCGCCAGCAGCTGGCGACTACCGAACACCGGGGAGCTGTTTTTT
- - TRBJ1-2 TRBV30 CAWSVTGSNYGYTF TGTGCCTGGAGTGTAACAGGGAGTAACTATGGCTACACCTTC
- few TRBJ1-4 TRBV2 CASSDRGTNEKLFF TGTGCCAGCAGTGACAGGGGAACTAATGAAAAACTGTTTTTT
- - TRBJ2-3 TRBV6-5 CASSGQITDTQYF TGTGCCAGCAGCGGACAGATCACAGATACGCAGTATTTT
- - TRBJ1-1 TRBV6-6 CATQAGFETFF TGTGCCACCCAAGCCGGGTTTGAAACTTTCTTT
- - TRBJ2-3 TRBV7-3 CASSSTGRGAGTQYF TGTGCCAGCAGCTCTACGGGCCGGGGGGCGGGTACGCAGTATTTT
- - TRBJ1-1 TRBV7-2 CASSLASVAEAFF TGTGCCAGCAGCTTAGCGTCAGTCGCTGAAGCTTTCTTT
- - TRBJ1-1 TRBV4-3 CASSQENRGNTEAFF TGCGCCAGCAGCCAAGAGAATCGAGGGAACACTGAAGCTTTCTTT
- - TRBJ2-7 TRBV6-5 CASAGQPYEQYF TGTGCCAGCGCGGGACAGCCTTACGAGCAGTACTTC
TRBD1 - TRBJ2-7 TRBV5-6 CASSLGGRQGEQYF TGTGCCAGCAGCTTGGGGGGTCGACAGGGCGAGCAGTACTTC
TRBD1 - TRBJ2-7 TRBV7-8 CASSFRDRSSYEQYF TGTGCCAGCAGCTTCCGGGACAGGAGCTCCTACGAGCAGTACTTC
- - TRBJ1-3 TRBV3-1/TRBV3-2 CASSQGARIVSGNTIYF TGTGCCAGCAGCCAAGGGGCAAGGATCGTATCTGGAAACACCATATATTTT
- - TRBJ2-7 TRBV7-8 CASSLMGAYEQYF TGTGCCAGCAGCTTAATGGGCGCTTACGAGCAGTACTTC
- - TRBJ1-2 TRBV6-5 CASSHRDGYTF TGTGCCAGCAGTCACAGGGATGGCTACACCTTC
- - TRBJ2-1 TRBV7-3 CASSDGLRSEQFF TGTGCCAGCAGCGACGGACTACGCAGTGAGCAGTTCTTC
TRBD2 - TRBJ2-1 TRBV7-3 CASSLVGGTSYNEQFF TGTGCCAGCAGCTTAGTCGGGGGGACGTCCTACAATGAGCAGTTCTTC
- - TRBJ2-7 TRBV4-1 CASSQDGSAMGLYF TGCGCCAGCAGCCAAGATGGATCAGCGATGGGGCTGTACTTC
TRBD1 - TRBJ1-2 TRBV27 CASSPAGTGFVYGYTF TGTGCCAGCAGTCCCGCCGGGACAGGCTTCGTCTATGGCTACACCTTC
- - TRBJ2-3 TRBV3-1/TRBV3-2 CASSQERHRRDWQYF TGTGCCAGCAGCCAAGAACGGCACAGGAGAGACTGGCAGTATTTT
- - TRBJ2-3 TRBV9 CASSVGTAGHADTQYF TGTGCCAGCAGCGTAGGGACTGCCGGGCACGCAGATACGCAGTATTTT
- - TRBJ2-5 TRBV9 CASSAEGLVGETQYF TGTGCCAGCAGCGCGGAGGGGCTAGTGGGAGAGACCCAGTACTTC
- once TRBJ2-1 TRBV27 CASSLWSGANNEQFF TGTGCCAGCAGTTTATGGTCAGGGGCCAACAATGAGCAGTTCTTC
TRBD1 - TRBJ1-1 TRBV5-1 CASSFRQGSEAFF TGCGCCAGCAGCTTCCGACAGGGATCTGAAGCTTTCTTT